Described below is a single TCR beta chain sequence and its context. The antigen is not known. Described treatment: roughly 10-day PBMC culture with coronavirus spike peptide pools or control peptides (ViraFEST assay). CDR3 length: 19 amino acids. V was clipped by 3 bases and J by 4 bases; unmatched bases: 17. This specimen comes from a study of vaccination and CD4 T cells after COVID-19. General study points: Within the convalescent patients, spike mono-reactivity was found in 304 of 307 vaccine-specific clones.

The Oncomine TCR Beta short-read assay was applied to DNA of cultured CD4+ T cells. MiXCR, run by TCRdb on the PCR reads, gives a single entry per CDR3 protein. The sample yields about 22,000 distinct CDR3 sequences, 60% to 80% seen once. This specimen consisted of CD4+ T cells from blood, cultured in vitro, obtained before SARS-CoV-2 vaccination. The chain uses TRBV12-3 or TRBV12-4 and TRBJ1-5, with 8 positions matching TRBD1. This TCR derives from a human donor who received a COVID-19 vaccine. CDR3 region: CASSFYTGGRHPGNQPQHF. The CDR3 DNA sequence: TGTGCCAGCAGTTTCTACACAGGGGGAAGACACCCGGGTAATCAGCCCCAGCATTTT.